This paragraph covers one TCR beta chain sequence. Antigen specificity is unknown. These data originate in a study of cytomegalovirus exposure and HLA in healthy donors. Overall study findings and caveats: Later on, an analysis tied 18,000 or so TCR beta sequences to HLA alleles at 0.05 false discovery rate.

The primer mix had 60 Vbeta and 13 Jbeta primers. The data were produced by immunoSEQ multiplex PCR, yet TCRdb's version contains in-frame clones alone and is incomplete. The specimen's table records 100,000 to 150,000 clones. The clonotype was recovered from a man between 18 and 29 years old in good health and CMV-seronegative. The material sequenced was PBMCs.

The CDR3 sequence: CASSSYTEAFF. In DNA form, the CDR3 reads TGTGCCAGCAGTTCTTACACTGAAGCTTTCTTT. The chain couples TRBV25-1 to TRBJ1-1, with D uncertain. Germline V gives CDR1 MGHDK, CDR2 SYGVNS. CDR3 size: 11 residues. Trimming shortened V by 5 bases and J by 3 bases, and 4 bases separated the two germline ends.